This T cell receptor (beta chain) was sequenced during a study of cytomegalovirus exposure and HLA in healthy donors. The overall study: Counted in an early data release were some 81 million unique TCRs from HLA-typed donors. The study's findings and limits: Immune exposure was documented only through CMV serostatus.

The germline gives CDR1 SGDLS, CDR2 YYNGEE. V lost 2 bases, J lost 8 bases, and 3 bases stayed unmatched. The CDR3 spans 14 residues. With 60 Vbeta and 13 Jbeta primers, the PCR was carried out. Measured with immunoSEQ multiplex PCR; TCRdb has only the in-frame clones, and not every one. The sample has about 160,000 clones, 60% to 85% seen once. As concerns this clone: Its antigen is as yet unknown.

The V call is TRBV9, the J call TRBJ1-4, with TRBD1 identical over 10 bases. Sequenced input: PBMCs. The sequence was obtained from a man aged 25-45 years in good health and CMV-seropositive. CDR3 sequence: CASSVGTGAEKLFF. The DNA for the CDR3 is TGTGCCAGCAGCGTCGGGACAGGGGCCGAAAAACTGTTTTTT.